Below are 21 T cell receptor beta chains sequenced from a single sample in a study of T cells expressing NK-cell markers. From the 5' RACE reads, TCRdb lists one entry per CDR3 protein and no DNA. In all, the sample yields approximately 550,000 distinct CDR3 sequences. Sequenced input: blood T cells: a sorted CD56 or NKG2C T cell subset, CD4+ or CD8+ T cells, or bulk PBMC T cells (not recorded which). These receptors all stem from a man younger than 30 in good health.

The chain links TRBV7-2 to TRBJ1-4; with no DNA, the TCRdb D assignment of TRBD1 cannot be verified. The CDR3 consists of 14 residues. Germline V gives CDR1 SGHTA, CDR2 FQGNSA. CDR3 protein: CASSYGAGDEKLFF.

The chain has TRBV7-8 and TRBJ1-2. CDR3 size: 14 residues. Germline V gene lookup returns CDR1 SGHVS and CDR2 FQNEAQ. This chain's CDR3 is CASHLDSTNYGYTF. The whole variable domain, remainder taken from reference TRBV7-8 and TRBJ1-2, is GAGVSQSPRYKVAKRGQDVALRCDPISGHVSLFWYQQALGQGPEFLTYFQNEAQLDKSGLPSDRFFAERPEGSVSTLKIQRTQQEDSAVYLCASHLDSTNYGYTFGSGTRLTVV.

The CDR3 sequence: CASSSHTGPTEETQYF. The rearrangement joins TRBV5-1 to TRBJ2-5; TCRdb returns TRBD1, unconfirmable since there is no DNA. The V gene's germline CDR1 is SGHRS and CDR2 YFSETQ. The CDR3 covers 16 residues.

The CDR3 loop reads CASSLMVNTEAFF. V usage is TRBV12-3 or TRBV12-4 and J usage is TRBJ1-1. The CDR3 length is 13 residues.

The chain recombines TRBV10-3 with TRBJ2-1; TCRdb lists TRBD1, though no DNA is available to test this call. This CDR3 is 16 amino acids long. The germline V gene has CDR1 ENHRY and CDR2 SYGVKD. CDR3 sequence reads: CAISDPTSGGLYEQFF.

The V call is TRBV5-1, the J call TRBJ2-1; TCRdb's D gene call, TRBD2, goes unchecked for lack of DNA. This CDR3 region has 16 residues. The V gene's germline CDR1 is SGHRS and CDR2 YFSETQ. This CDR3 is CASSTSTSGSVDEQFF.

V gene TRBV24-1 combines with J gene TRBJ1-2; TCRdb picks TRBD1, but there is no DNA to check that call. CDR1 and CDR2 from the germline V gene are KGHDR and SFDVKD. The CDR3 extends over 13 amino acids. The CDR3 here is CATSRTGRMGYTF.

This chain links TRBV11-2 with TRBJ2-4. The CDR3 loop spans 17 amino acids. The germline V gene encodes CDR1 SGHAT and CDR2 FQNNGV. The CDR3 reads CASSLVWSSLVLGIQYF.

V is TRBV30 and J is TRBJ2-7; lacking DNA, the TRBD2 call made by TCRdb goes unchecked. CDR1 and CDR2 (germline): GTSNPN, SVGIG (reference sequence). The CDR3 runs 14 residues. The CDR3 here is CAGQTSGFTYEQYF. The full variable domain, completed using reference TRBV30 and TRBJ2-7, is SQTIHQWPATLVQPVGSPLSLECTVEGTSNPNLYWYRQAAGRGLQLLFYSVGIGQISSEVPQNLSASRPQDRQFILSSKKLLLSDSGFYLCAGQTSGFTYEQYFGPGTRLTVT.

The rearrangement joins TRBV6-5 to TRBJ1-5; TCRdb returns TRBD1, unconfirmable since there is no DNA. The CDR3 length is 15 residues. Per the germline V gene, CDR1 is MNHEY and CDR2 is SVGAGI. The CDR3 sequence is CASSYWPEGNQPQHF.

The rearrangement uses TRBV12-3 or TRBV12-4 and TRBJ1-3; TCRdb designates TRBD1, a call that cannot be tested without DNA. This CDR3 is 15 amino acids long. CDR3 residues: CASSLEQGASHTIYF.

The chain employs TRBV7-2 and TRBJ2-3. The CDR3 has 15 residues. CDR1 SGHTA and CDR2 FQGNSA come from the germline V gene. This chain's CDR3 is CASSLIGGSIDTQYF.

The chain links TRBV7-9 to TRBJ1-4. Looked up from germline, CDR1 is SEHNR and CDR2 is FQNEAQ (reference sequence). The CDR3 loop spans 16 amino acids. CDR3 residues: CASRGMEGTTNEKLFF.

CDR3 loop: CASSSVVGSGANVLTF. The rearrangement joins TRBV27 to TRBJ2-6. This CDR3 comprises 16 residues. In germline, CDR1 is MNHEY, CDR2 SMNVEV (reference sequence). Looking up the rest from reference TRBV27 and TRBJ2-6 gives the full variable domain: EAQVTQNPRYLITVTGKKLTVTCSQNMNHEYMSWYRQDPGLGLRQIYYSMNVEVTDKGDVPEGYKVSRKEKRNFPLILESPSPNQTSLYFCASSSVVGSGANVLTFGAGSRLTVL.

V gene TRBV5-1 combines with J gene TRBJ1-3; TCRdb's D call, TRBD1, is unchecked because there is no DNA. The CDR3 spans 15 residues. Germline lookup yields CDR1 SGHRS and CDR2 YFSETQ. CDR3 loop: CASSPGAGSGNTIYF.

This chain uses TRBV5-1 with TRBJ1-4. There are 14 residues in the CDR3. Germline V gives CDR1 SGHRS, CDR2 YFSETQ. CDR3 in amino acids: CASSFSGGDEKLFF.

This rearrangement joins TRBV20-1 to TRBJ1-1. From germline, CDR1 is DFQATT and CDR2 SNEGSKA (reference sequence). This CDR3 has 15 residues. The CDR3 protein is CSARDIVRMNTEAFF.

V gene TRBV7-6 combines with J gene TRBJ2-1; TCRdb gives TRBD2 as the D gene, but with no DNA this cannot be confirmed. Per germline, CDR1 SGHVS and CDR2 FNYEAQ. The CDR3 contains 16 residues. The CDR3: CASSLRLRESGNEQFF.

The chain combines TRBV7-2 with TRBJ2-3. The CDR3 extends over 12 amino acids. In germline, CDR1 is SGHTA, CDR2 FQGNSA. The CDR3 spells CASSSWADTQYF.

The CDR3 sequence is CASSPTSQGGYQETQYF. This chain links TRBV9 with TRBJ2-5; the D call from TCRdb, TRBD1, cannot be confirmed without DNA. CDR1 and CDR2 (germline): SGDLS, YYNGEE. CDR3 length equals 17 residues.

The chain has TRBV5-6 and TRBJ2-3. The V gene's germline CDR1 is SGHDT and CDR2 YYEEEE. The CDR3 is 13 amino acids. CDR3 loop: CASSFTATDTQYF.